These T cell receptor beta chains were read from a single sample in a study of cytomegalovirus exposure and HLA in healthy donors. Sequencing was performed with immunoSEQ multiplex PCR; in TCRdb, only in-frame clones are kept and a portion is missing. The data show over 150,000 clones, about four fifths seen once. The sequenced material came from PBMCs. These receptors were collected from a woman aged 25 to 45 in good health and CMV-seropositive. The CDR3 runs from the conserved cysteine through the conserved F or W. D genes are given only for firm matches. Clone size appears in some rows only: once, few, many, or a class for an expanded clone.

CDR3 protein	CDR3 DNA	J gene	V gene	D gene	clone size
CASSQVGGTYGYTF	TGCGCCAGCAGCCAAGTGGGGGGGACCTATGGCTACACCTTC	TRBJ1-2	TRBV4-3	.	.
CASSLQVNTEAFF	TGTGCCAGCAGTTTACAGGTGAACACTGAAGCTTTCTTT	TRBJ1-1	TRBV11-3	.	.
CASSLVGEGYGYTF	TGTGCCAGCAGCTTGGTGGGGGAGGGCTATGGCTACACCTTC	TRBJ1-2	TRBV5-4	.	.
CSASLTTASYEQYF	TGCAGCGCTTCTTTAACGACAGCGAGTTACGAGCAGTACTTC	TRBJ2-7	TRBV29-1	.	once
CASSGGLAGATGELFF	TGTGCCAGCAGCGGCGGACTAGCGGGGGCCACCGGGGAGCTGTTTTTT	TRBJ2-2	TRBV5-4	TRBD2	few
CASSPGTATNPLREQYF	TGTGCCAGCTCACCAGGGACAGCGACTAATCCCCTACGAGAGCAGTACTTC	TRBJ2-7	TRBV18	TRBD1	.
CAISESIDNSGNTIYF	TGTGCCATCAGTGAGTCAATAGACAACTCTGGAAACACCATATATTTT	TRBJ1-3	TRBV10-3	.	.
CASSMGGGIGADTQYF	TGTGCCAGCAGCATGGGGGGGGGCATTGGTGCAGATACGCAGTATTTT	TRBJ2-3	TRBV5-4	.	.
CASSLIQGGTGELFF	TGTGCCAGCAGCTTAATACAGGGTGGCACCGGGGAGCTGTTTTTT	TRBJ2-2	TRBV7-9	.	.
CASRRQGADYGYTF	TGTGCCAGCAGACGACAGGGGGCTGATTATGGCTACACCTTC	TRBJ1-2	TRBV6-5	TRBD1	.
CASSMALAGGGDTQYF	TGTGCCAGTAGTATGGCACTAGCGGGGGGCGGTGATACGCAGTATTTT	TRBJ2-3	TRBV19	TRBD2	.
CARPQGAAKNIQYF	TGCGCCAGGCCACAGGGGGCAGCCAAAAACATTCAGTACTTC	TRBJ2-4	TRBV5-1	TRBD1	.
CASRVGQGNTEAFF	TGTGCCAGCAGGGTCGGACAGGGGAATACTGAAGCTTTCTTT	TRBJ1-1	TRBV6-6	TRBD1	.
CASSLDRGRSSIQYF	TGTGCCAGCAGCTTAGATCGGGGTCGGAGTAGCATTCAGTACTTC	TRBJ2-4	TRBV7-2	.	.
CASRGTGVGYGYTF	TGTGCCAGCAGGGGGACAGGGGTGGGCTATGGCTACACCTTC	TRBJ1-2	TRBV6-5	TRBD1	.
CASSRGDTQYF	TGTGCCAGCAGTCGGGGAGATACGCAGTATTTT	TRBJ2-3	TRBV27	.	few
CASSQEAQNTIYF	TGCGCCAGCAGCCAAGAAGCCCAAAACACCATATATTTT	TRBJ1-3	TRBV4-1	.	.
CASSLGAGTGYGYTF	TGTGCCAGCAGCTTAGGTGCGGGGACAGGGTATGGCTACACCTTC	TRBJ1-2	TRBV7-2	TRBD1	.
CASSLSMTGYNQPQHF	TGTGCCAGCAGTTTATCGATGACAGGGTACAATCAGCCCCAGCATTTT	TRBJ1-5	TRBV28	TRBD1	.
CASSGRGRDGYTF	TGCGCCAGCAGTGGAAGGGGCAGAGATGGCTACACCTTC	TRBJ1-2	TRBV10-1	.	few